The entry below describes one TCR beta chain. Antigen: not known. The length of the CDR3 is 16 residues. V lost 5 bases, J lost 3 bases, and 14 bases lay in between. The germline V gene encodes CDR1 SGHTA and CDR2 FQGNSA. Profiling relied on immunoSEQ multiplex PCR, and the TCRdb table lists in-frame clones only, not all of them. The sample holds about 49,000 clones, about 96% seen once. This sample is drawn from a study of T cells in tuberculosis. Study as a whole: IGRA-negative adolescents, IGRA-positive adolescents with latent tuberculosis and adults with active tuberculosis formed this South African cohort. PBMC were archived before or within 7 days of starting treatment. General study findings and limits: Active tuberculosis alpha repertoires lay closer to GMM-specific TCRs than controls'.

Indicated time point: new active TB diagnosis, blood taken before or within 7 days of starting treatment. The sequencing used PBMCs, collected at tuberculosis diagnosis. The sequence was obtained from an adult with tuberculosis. The genes are TRBV7-2 and TRBJ2-6; D possibly corresponds to TRBD1 (6 bases). CDR3 residues: CASSGQSGSGANVLTF. CDR3 DNA sequence: TGTGCCAGCAGCGGACAGTCTGGCAGTGGGGCCAACGTCCTGACTTTC.